This is a list of T cell receptor beta chains from one sample in a study of T cell repertoires in cytomegalovirus infection. TCRdb re-called the reads with MiXCR, one entry per CDR3 protein. The data contain about 300,000 distinct CDR3 sequences, about 8.8% of them singletons. What was sequenced was PBMCs. The receptor set was obtained from a human donor in good health (CMV status not recorded). Some clones in this sample may be carry-over from other donors' samples. The CDR3 runs from the conserved cysteine through the conserved F or W. A D gene is named only where the DNA matches it firmly. Only some rows state a clone size, as once, few, many or a class for expanded clones.

J,size,V,D,CDR3,DNA
TRBJ1-2,many,TRBV5-4,.,CASSPDTSYGYTF,TGTGCCAGCAGCCCGGACACTTCCTATGGCTACACCTTC
TRBJ2-5,many,TRBV7-2,TRBD2,CASSLAGLAGQETQYF,TGTGCCAGCAGCTTAGCGGGACTAGCGGGGCAAGAGACCCAGTACTTC
TRBJ2-7,few,TRBV28,.,CASSFNGATFEEQYF,TGTGCCAGCAGTTTTAACGGGGCGACTTTTGAGGAGCAGTACTTC
TRBJ2-2,many,TRBV5-5,.,CASTGTAGTGELFF,TGTGCCAGTACCGGGACGGCGGGCACCGGGGAGCTGTTTTTT
TRBJ2-5,many,TRBV12-3/TRBV12-4,TRBD1,CASSSRTGSETQYF,TGTGCCAGCAGTTCCCGGACAGGGTCTGAGACCCAGTACTTC
TRBJ1-2,.,TRBV29-1,.,CSSYFRDTTNYGYTF,TGCAGCTCCTACTTCCGGGACACCACTAACTATGGCTACACCTTC
TRBJ1-3,many,TRBV5-1,.,CASSLNPDGSSGNTIYF,TGCGCCAGCAGCCTCAACCCGGACGGGAGCTCTGGAAACACCATATATTTT
TRBJ2-2,few,TRBV19,TRBD1,CASTPRGFYTGELFF,TGTGCCAGTACCCCCAGGGGGTTCTACACCGGGGAGCTGTTTTTT
TRBJ1-4,.,TRBV25-1,TRBD1,CASTRDRDEKLFF,TGTGCCAGCACCCGTGACAGGGACGAAAAACTGTTTTTT
TRBJ2-2,many,TRBV7-2,TRBD1,CASSTTGTGGRELFF,TGTGCCAGCAGCACCACCGGGACAGGGGGCCGGGAGCTGTTTTTT
TRBJ2-2,many,TRBV7-2,TRBD1,CASSFTPTGGGTGELFF,TGTGCCAGCAGCTTCACCCCGACAGGGGGGGGCACCGGGGAGCTGTTTTTT
TRBJ1-2,many,TRBV7-2,.,CASSKERSPYGYTF,TGTGCCAGCAGCAAGGAAAGGAGTCCATATGGCTACACCTTC
TRBJ2-1,few,TRBV6-2/TRBV6-3,TRBD2,CASRTTSGGISYNEQFF,TGTGCCAGCAGAACAACTAGCGGGGGTATCTCTTACAATGAGCAGTTCTTC
TRBJ2-1,many,TRBV7-9,TRBD1,CASTKRQGNEQFF,TGTGCCAGCACCAAACGACAGGGCAATGAGCAGTTCTTC
TRBJ2-1,many,TRBV6-2/TRBV6-3,.,CASSSRQAGRDAYNEQFF,TGTGCCAGCAGTTCCCGACAGGCGGGGCGAGACGCCTACAATGAGCAGTTCTTC
TRBJ2-5,many,TRBV29-1,.,CSVKAVLQETQYF,TGCAGCGTAAAAGCGGTCCTCCAAGAGACCCAGTACTTC
TRBJ2-3,many,TRBV7-2,.,CASSLALIRTDTQYF,TGTGCCAGCAGCTTAGCGCTAATCCGCACAGATACGCAGTATTTT
TRBJ2-1,many,TRBV19,TRBD2,CASRRGAAGAYNEQFF,TGTGCCAGTAGGCGGGGGGCCGCCGGGGCCTACAATGAGCAGTTCTTC
TRBJ2-1,many,TRBV11-3,.,CASSRGAPYNEQFF,TGTGCCAGCAGCCGGGGGGCCCCCTACAATGAGCAGTTCTTC
TRBJ2-1,many,TRBV7-9,TRBD1,CASSPRDRSSYNEQFF,TGTGCCAGCAGCCCAAGGGACAGGAGCTCCTACAATGAGCAGTTCTTC
TRBJ2-1,many,TRBV7-2,.,CASSFGQYNEQFF,TGTGCCAGCAGCTTTGGACAGTACAATGAGCAGTTCTTC
TRBJ2-3,many,TRBV4-3,TRBD2,CASSQDLLAGGRSGTQYF,TGCGCCAGCAGCCAAGATCTTCTGGCGGGGGGGCGGAGCGGTACGCAGTATTTT
TRBJ2-1,few,TRBV20-1,.,CSASPLAVSYNEQFF,TGCAGTGCTAGCCCTTTAGCGGTCTCCTACAATGAGCAGTTCTTC
TRBJ2-1,many,TRBV19,TRBD1,CASRDRASYNEQFF,TGTGCCAGTCGGGACAGGGCTAGCTACAATGAGCAGTTCTTC
TRBJ2-5,few,TRBV27,.,CASRRGEETQYF,TGTGCCAGCAGGAGGGGAGAAGAGACCCAGTACTTC
TRBJ2-1,few,TRBV20-1,TRBD2,CSATTGTSGGAKGEQFF,TGCAGTGCTACGACCGGGACTAGCGGGGGGGCCAAGGGTGAGCAGTTCTTC
TRBJ2-1,many,TRBV20-1,TRBD2,CSAEGGLAGYNEQFF,TGCAGTGCCGAAGGGGGACTAGCGGGTTACAATGAGCAGTTCTTC
TRBJ1-2,.,TRBV29-1,.,CSAGRLSNYGYTF,TGCAGCGCGGGCCGTTTGTCTAACTATGGCTACACCTTC
TRBJ1-6,many,TRBV5-1,.,CASSLDLLANNSPLHF,TGCGCCAGCAGCTTGGACCTATTAGCAAATAATTCACCCCTCCACTTT
TRBJ1-5,.,TRBV4-3,TRBD1,CASSPGQGVQPQHF,TGCGCCAGCAGCCCGGGACAGGGAGTACAGCCCCAGCATTTT
TRBJ2-2,many,TRBV29-1,.,CSVALGETGELFF,TGCAGCGTAGCCCTCGGGGAGACCGGGGAGCTGTTTTTT
TRBJ1-1,many,TRBV29-1,.,CSALQQNTEAFF,TGCAGCGCATTACAGCAGAACACTGAAGCTTTCTTT
TRBJ1-2,many,TRBV27,TRBD1,CASSSPGQGIYGYTF,TGTGCCAGCAGTTCCCCGGGACAGGGTATCTATGGCTACACCTTC
TRBJ1-4,few,TRBV29-1,TRBD1,CSVSTTRQGRGEKLFF,TGCAGCGTTTCCACTACCCGACAGGGTCGAGGTGAAAAACTGTTTTTT
TRBJ1-4,many,TRBV5-8,TRBD1,CASSSQGARDEKLFF,TGTGCCAGCAGCTCCCAGGGGGCGAGGGATGAAAAACTGTTTTTT
TRBJ1-1,.,TRBV19,.,CASSIRQGPEAFF,TGTGCCAGTAGTATCCGGCAGGGGCCCGAAGCTTTCTTT
TRBJ2-1,many,TRBV7-2,TRBD2,CASSFLAGGRYNEQFF,TGTGCCAGCAGCTTTTTAGCGGGGGGGCGGTACAATGAGCAGTTCTTC
TRBJ1-4,many,TRBV4-1,.,CASSQEFSLGSRATNEKLFF,TGCGCCAGCAGCCAAGAATTCAGCCTTGGGAGCCGTGCAACTAATGAAAAACTGTTTTTT
TRBJ1-1,many,TRBV28,.,CASGVTGLNTEAFF,TGTGCCAGCGGAGTTACAGGGCTGAACACTGAAGCTTTCTTT
TRBJ2-5,many,TRBV29-1,.,CSVGGSQETQYF,TGCAGCGTTGGTGGTTCCCAAGAGACCCAGTACTTC
TRBJ2-1,few,TRBV7-6,.,CASSLAGPQFF,TGTGCCAGCAGCTTAGCAGGTCCGCAGTTCTTC
TRBJ2-2,.,TRBV4-2,.,CASSQSGGGRRFSNTGELFF,TGTGCCAGCAGCCAGAGCGGAGGAGGACGGCGGTTTTCGAACACCGGGGAGCTGTTTTTT
TRBJ2-7,many,TRBV6-5,TRBD1,CASSYSWDRTYEQYF,TGTGCCAGCAGTTACTCATGGGACAGGACCTACGAGCAGTACTTC
TRBJ2-7,.,TRBV4-1,TRBD1,CASSRGQGPSYEQYF,TGCGCCAGCAGCCGAGGACAGGGGCCTTCCTACGAGCAGTACTTC
TRBJ2-1,many,TRBV7-2,TRBD2,CASSSSGGRNNEQFF,TGTGCCAGCAGCTCTAGCGGGGGAAGAAACAATGAGCAGTTCTTC
TRBJ1-4,many,TRBV25-1,.,CASSEYEGKGLFF,TGTGCCAGCAGTGAATATGAGGGTAAAGGACTGTTTTTT
TRBJ2-5,few,TRBV20-1,.,CSAAQYLREKETQYF,TGCAGTGCTGCGCAATACCTCAGGGAGAAGGAGACCCAGTACTTC
TRBJ2-7,.,TRBV2,.,CASRIRTGLSEQYF,TGTGCCAGCAGGATACGAACAGGGCTCAGCGAGCAGTACTTC
TRBJ2-1,many,TRBV6-2/TRBV6-3,.,CASSYLPDSYNEQFF,TGTGCCAGCAGTTACCTCCCGGACAGTTACAATGAGCAGTTCTTC
TRBJ1-1,few,TRBV7-9,.,CASSLVLKRGMGANTEAFF,TGTGCCAGCAGCTTAGTACTTAAAAGAGGGATGGGAGCGAACACTGAAGCTTTCTTT
TRBJ1-2,many,TRBV5-1,.,CASSRRQAQDYGYTF,TGCGCCAGCAGCCGCCGACAGGCACAAGACTATGGCTACACCTTC
TRBJ2-1,.,TRBV24-1,.,CATSAMGGGASASYNEQFF,TGTGCCACCAGTGCCATGGGGGGGGGCGCCTCGGCGTCCTACAATGAGCAGTTCTTC
TRBJ1-1,many,TRBV5-1,.,CASSSGENTEAFF,TGCGCCAGCAGCTCGGGAGAGAACACTGAAGCTTTCTTT
TRBJ2-5,.,TRBV29-1,.,CSVAPLVVQETQYF,TGCAGCGTCGCACCACTAGTAGTTCAAGAGACCCAGTACTTC
TRBJ2-7,few,TRBV10-3,TRBD1,CAISGQGEIHEQYF,TGTGCCATCAGCGGACAGGGGGAAATCCACGAGCAGTACTTC
TRBJ2-5,.,TRBV5-5,TRBD2,CASSSLAGARGETQYF,TGTGCCAGCAGCTCCCTAGCGGGGGCCCGGGGGGAGACCCAGTACTTC
TRBJ2-3,few,TRBV29-1,.,CSVEDPDRATDTQYF,TGCAGCGTTGAAGACCCAGACAGAGCAACAGATACGCAGTATTTT